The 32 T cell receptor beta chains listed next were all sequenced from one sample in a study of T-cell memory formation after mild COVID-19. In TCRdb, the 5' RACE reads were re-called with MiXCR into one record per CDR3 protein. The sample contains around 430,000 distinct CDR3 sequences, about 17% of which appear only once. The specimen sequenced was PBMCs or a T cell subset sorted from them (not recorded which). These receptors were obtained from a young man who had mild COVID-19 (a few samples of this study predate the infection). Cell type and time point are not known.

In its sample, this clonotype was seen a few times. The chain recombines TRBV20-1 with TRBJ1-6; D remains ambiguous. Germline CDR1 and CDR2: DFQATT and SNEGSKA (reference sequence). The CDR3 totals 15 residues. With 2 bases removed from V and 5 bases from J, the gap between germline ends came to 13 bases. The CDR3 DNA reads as TGCAGTGCTAGACCGAACGGAGCGAATAATTCACCCCTCCACTTT. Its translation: CSARPNGANNSPLHF.

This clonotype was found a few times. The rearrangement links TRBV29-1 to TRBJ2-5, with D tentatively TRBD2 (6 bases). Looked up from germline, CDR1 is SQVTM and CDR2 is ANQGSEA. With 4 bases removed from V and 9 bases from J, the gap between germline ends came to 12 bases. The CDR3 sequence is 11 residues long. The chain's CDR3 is CSVVVGEAQYF. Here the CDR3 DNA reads TGCAGCGTTGTGGTAGGGGAGGCCCAGTACTTC.

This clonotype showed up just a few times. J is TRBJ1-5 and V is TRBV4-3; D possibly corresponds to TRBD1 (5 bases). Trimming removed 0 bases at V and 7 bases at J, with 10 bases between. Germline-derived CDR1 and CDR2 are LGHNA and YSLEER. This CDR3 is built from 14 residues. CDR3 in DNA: TGCGCCAGCAGCCAAGATCATAGGGGACAGCCCCAGCATTTT. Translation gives CASSQDHRGQPQHF.

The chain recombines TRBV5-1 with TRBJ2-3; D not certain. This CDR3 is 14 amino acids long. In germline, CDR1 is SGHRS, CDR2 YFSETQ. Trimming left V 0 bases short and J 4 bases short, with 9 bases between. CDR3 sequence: CASSLEVMPDTQYF. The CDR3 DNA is TGCGCCAGCAGCTTGGAAGTTATGCCAGATACGCAGTATTTT.

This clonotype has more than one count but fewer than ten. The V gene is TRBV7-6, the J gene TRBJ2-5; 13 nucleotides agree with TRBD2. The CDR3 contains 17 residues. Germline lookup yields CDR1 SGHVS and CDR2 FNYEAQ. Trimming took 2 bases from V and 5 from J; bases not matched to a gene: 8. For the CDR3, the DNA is TGTGCCAGCAGCTTAACCACTAGCGGGGGGGCAGCGGAGACCCAGTACTTC. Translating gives CASSLTTSGGAAETQYF.

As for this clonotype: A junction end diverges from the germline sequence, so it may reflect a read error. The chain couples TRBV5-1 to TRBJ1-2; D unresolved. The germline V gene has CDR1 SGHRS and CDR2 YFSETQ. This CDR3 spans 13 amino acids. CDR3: CASRLVTNYGYTF. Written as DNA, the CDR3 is TGCGCCAGCAGATTGGTAACCAACTATGGCTACACCTTC.

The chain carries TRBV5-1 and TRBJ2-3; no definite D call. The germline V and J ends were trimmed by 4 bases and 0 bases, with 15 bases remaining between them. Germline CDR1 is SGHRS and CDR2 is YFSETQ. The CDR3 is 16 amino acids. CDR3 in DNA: TGCGCCAGCAGCCCTACAAGAAGTCCTAGCACAGATACGCAGTATTTT. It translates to CASSPTRSPSTDTQYF.

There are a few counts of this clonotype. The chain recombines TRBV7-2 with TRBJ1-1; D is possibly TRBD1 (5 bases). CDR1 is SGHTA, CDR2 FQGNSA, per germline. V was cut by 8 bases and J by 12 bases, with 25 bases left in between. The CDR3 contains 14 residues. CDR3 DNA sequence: TGTGCCAGCTATACAAACAGGCATCCCGGAGAAACTTTCTTT. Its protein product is CASYTNRHPGETFF.

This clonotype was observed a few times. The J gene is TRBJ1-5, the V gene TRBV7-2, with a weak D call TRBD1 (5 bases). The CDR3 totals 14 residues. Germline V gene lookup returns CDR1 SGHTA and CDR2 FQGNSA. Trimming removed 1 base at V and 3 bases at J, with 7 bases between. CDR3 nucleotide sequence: TGTGCCAGCAGCTTAGGCAGGGTCAATCAGCCCCAGCATTTT. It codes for CASSLGRVNQPQHF.

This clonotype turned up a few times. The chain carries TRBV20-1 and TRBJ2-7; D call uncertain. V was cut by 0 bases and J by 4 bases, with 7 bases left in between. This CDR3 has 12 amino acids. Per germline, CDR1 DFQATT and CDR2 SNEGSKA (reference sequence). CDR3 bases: TGCAGTGCTAGAGATATCCGGTACGAGCAGTACTTC. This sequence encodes CSARDIRYEQYF.

The CDR3 loop is CATSDSKNTGELFF. The CDR3 nucleotides are TGTGCCACCAGTGATTCGAAGAACACCGGGGAGCTGTTTTTT. The V call is TRBV24-1, the J call TRBJ2-2; no firm D call. The CDR3 runs 14 residues. V was cut by 2 bases and J by 1 base, with 4 bases left in between. CDR1 and CDR2 from the germline V gene are KGHDR and SFDVKD.

CDR3 amino acids: CASSTRGREREQYV. CDR3 nucleotide sequence: TGTGCCAGCAGTACCCGGGGTAGGGAACGCGAGCAGTACGTC. The chain employs TRBV7-9 and TRBJ2-7; possibly TRBD2 for D (5 bases). The CDR3 length is 14 residues. Trimming took 6 bases from V and 6 from J, leaving 18 bases between them. Germline V lookup: CDR1 SEHNR, CDR2 FQNEAQ (reference sequence).

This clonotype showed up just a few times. In DNA form, the CDR3 reads TGCAGTGCTAGACCGGCAGGGGAAATAGTTTCACCCCTCCACTTT. Amino acid sequence: CSARPAGEIVSPLHF. The V and J genes are TRBV20-1 and TRBJ1-6; possible D gene TRBD1, 6 bases. Germline-derived CDR1 and CDR2 are DFQATT and SNEGSKA (reference sequence). V was clipped by 2 bases and J by 9 bases, with 17 bases between them. The CDR3 consists of 15 residues.

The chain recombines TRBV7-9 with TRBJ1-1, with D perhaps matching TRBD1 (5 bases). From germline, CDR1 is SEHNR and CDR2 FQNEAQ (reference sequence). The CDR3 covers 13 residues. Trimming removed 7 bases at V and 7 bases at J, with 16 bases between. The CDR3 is CASNWGSGGEAFF. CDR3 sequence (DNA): TGTGCCAGCAACTGGGGGTCGGGGGGTGAAGCTTTCTTT.

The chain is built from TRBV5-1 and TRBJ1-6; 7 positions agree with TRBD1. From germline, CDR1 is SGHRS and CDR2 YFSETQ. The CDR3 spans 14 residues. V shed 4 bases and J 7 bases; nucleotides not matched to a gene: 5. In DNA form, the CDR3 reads TGCGCCAGCAGCAGGGGACAGCAGAATTCACCCCTCCACTTT. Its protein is CASSRGQQNSPLHF.

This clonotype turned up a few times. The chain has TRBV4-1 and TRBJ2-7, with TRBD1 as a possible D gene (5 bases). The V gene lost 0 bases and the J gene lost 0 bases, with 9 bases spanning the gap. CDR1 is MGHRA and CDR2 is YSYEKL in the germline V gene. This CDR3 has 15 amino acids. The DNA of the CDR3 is TGCGCCAGCAGCCAAGACGACAGATTCTCCTACGAGCAGTACTTC. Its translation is CASSQDDRFSYEQYF.

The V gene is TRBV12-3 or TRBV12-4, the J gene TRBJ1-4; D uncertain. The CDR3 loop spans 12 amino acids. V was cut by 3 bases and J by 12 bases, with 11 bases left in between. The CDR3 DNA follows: TGTGCCAGCAGTTTTGGCGAAATAGAACTGTTTTTT. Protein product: CASSFGEIELFF.

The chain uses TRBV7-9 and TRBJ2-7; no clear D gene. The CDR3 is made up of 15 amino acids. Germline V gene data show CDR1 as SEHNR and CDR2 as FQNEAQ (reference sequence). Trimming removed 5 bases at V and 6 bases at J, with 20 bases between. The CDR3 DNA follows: TGTGCCAGCAGCGAAGCGCGGACCCCCGTTGGCGAGCAGTACGTC. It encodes CASSEARTPVGEQYV.

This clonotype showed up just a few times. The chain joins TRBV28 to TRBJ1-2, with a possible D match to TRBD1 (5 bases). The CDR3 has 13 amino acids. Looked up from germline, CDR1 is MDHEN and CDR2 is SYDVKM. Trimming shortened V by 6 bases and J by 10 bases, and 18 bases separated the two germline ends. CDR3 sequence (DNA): TGTGCCAGCAGCGAGATTCAGGGACGGGACTACACCTTC. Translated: CASSEIQGRDYTF.

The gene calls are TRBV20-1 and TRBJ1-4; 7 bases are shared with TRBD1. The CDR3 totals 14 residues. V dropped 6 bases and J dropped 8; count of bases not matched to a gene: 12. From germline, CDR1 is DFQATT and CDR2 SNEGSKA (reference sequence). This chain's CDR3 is CSAPDRVRGEKLFF. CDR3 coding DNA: TGCAGTGCACCAGACAGGGTCCGGGGGGAAAAACTGTTTTTT.

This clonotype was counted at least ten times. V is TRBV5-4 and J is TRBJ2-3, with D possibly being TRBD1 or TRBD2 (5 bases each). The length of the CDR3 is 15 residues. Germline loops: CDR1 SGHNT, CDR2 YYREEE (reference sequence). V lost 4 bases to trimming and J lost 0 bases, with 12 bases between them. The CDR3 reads CASSPSWGSTDTQYF. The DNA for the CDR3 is TGTGCCAGCAGCCCCTCATGGGGGAGCACAGATACGCAGTATTTT.

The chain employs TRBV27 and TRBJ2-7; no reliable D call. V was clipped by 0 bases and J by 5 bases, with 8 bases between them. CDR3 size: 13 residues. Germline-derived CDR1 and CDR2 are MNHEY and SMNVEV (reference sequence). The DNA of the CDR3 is TGTGCCAGCAGTTTATCTGGGGTAAACGAGCAGTACGTC. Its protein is CASSLSGVNEQYV.

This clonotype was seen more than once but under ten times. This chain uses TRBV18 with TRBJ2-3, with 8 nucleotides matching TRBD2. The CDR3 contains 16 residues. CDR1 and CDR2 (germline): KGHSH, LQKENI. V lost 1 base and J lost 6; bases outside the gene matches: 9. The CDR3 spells CASSPRSSGAIDTQYF. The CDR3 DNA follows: TGTGCCAGCTCACCACGAAGTAGCGGGGCGATCGATACGCAGTATTTT.

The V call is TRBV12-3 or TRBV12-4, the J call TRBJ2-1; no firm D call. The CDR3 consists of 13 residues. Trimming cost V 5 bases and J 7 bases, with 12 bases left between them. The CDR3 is CASSRTESNEQFF. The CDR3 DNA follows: TGTGCCAGCAGTCGGACGGAATCGAATGAGCAGTTCTTC.

The CDR3 region is CATSPEILGNEQFF. CDR3 DNA: TGTGCCACCTCGCCCGAGATCTTAGGGAATGAGCAGTTCTTC. The rearrangement links TRBV11-2 to TRBJ2-1; no clear D gene. This CDR3 is built from 14 residues. Trimming removed 10 bases at V and 7 bases at J, with 20 bases between. From germline, CDR1 is SGHAT and CDR2 FQNNGV.

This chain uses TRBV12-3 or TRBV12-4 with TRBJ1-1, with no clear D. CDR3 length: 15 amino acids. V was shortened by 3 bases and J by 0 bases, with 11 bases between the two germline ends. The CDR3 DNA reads TGTGCCAGCAGTTTGTGGCGGGGAATGAACACTGAAGCTTTCTTT. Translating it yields CASSLWRGMNTEAFF.

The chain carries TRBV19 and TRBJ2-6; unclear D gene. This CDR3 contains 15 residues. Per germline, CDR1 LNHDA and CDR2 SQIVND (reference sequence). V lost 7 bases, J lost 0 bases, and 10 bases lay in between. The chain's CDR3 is CASTDWVSGANVLTF. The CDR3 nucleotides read TGTGCCAGTACCGATTGGGTCTCTGGGGCCAACGTCCTGACTTTC. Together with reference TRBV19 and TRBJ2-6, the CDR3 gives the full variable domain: DGGITQSPKYLFRKEGQNVTLSCEQNLNHDAMYWYRQDPGQGLRLIYYSQIVNDFQKGDIAEGYSVSREKKESFPLTVTSAQKNPTAFYLCASTDWVSGANVLTFGAGSRLTVL.

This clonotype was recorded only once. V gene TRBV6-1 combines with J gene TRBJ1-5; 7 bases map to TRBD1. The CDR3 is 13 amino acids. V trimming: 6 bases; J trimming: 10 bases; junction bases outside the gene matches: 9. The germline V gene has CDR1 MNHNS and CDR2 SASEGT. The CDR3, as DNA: TGTGCCAGCAGCGGGGACAGTACGCACCCCCAGCATTTT. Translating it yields CASSGDSTHPQHF.

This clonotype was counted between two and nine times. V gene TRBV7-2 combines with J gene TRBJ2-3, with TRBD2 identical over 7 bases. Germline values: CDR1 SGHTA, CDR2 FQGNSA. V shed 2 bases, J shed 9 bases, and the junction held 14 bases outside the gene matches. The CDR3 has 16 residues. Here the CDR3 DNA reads TGTGCCAGCAGCTTAATTGGCGGGGGAGGTGTCCGGACGCAGTATTTT. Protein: CASSLIGGGGVRTQYF.

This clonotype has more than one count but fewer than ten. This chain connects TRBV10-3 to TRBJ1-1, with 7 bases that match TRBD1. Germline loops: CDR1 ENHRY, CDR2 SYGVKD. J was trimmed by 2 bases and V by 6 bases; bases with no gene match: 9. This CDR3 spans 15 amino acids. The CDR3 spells CAIRDPGGGNTEAFF. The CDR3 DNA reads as TGTGCCATCAGGGACCCAGGGGGGGGCAACACTGAAGCTTTCTTT.

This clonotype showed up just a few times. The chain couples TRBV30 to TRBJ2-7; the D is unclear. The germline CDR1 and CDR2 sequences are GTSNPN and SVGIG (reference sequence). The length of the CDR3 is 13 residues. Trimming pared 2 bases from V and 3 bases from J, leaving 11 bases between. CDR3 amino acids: CAWSPAASYEQYF. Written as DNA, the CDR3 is TGTGCCTGGAGTCCCGCCGCTAGCTACGAGCAGTACTTC.

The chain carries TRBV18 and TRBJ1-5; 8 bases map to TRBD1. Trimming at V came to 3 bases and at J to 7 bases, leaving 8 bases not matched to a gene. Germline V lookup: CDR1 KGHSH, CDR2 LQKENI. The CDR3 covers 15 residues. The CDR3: CASSPGQATGQPQHF. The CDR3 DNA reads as TGTGCCAGCTCACCGGGACAGGCAACGGGGCAGCCCCAGCATTTT.